The rows below give T cell receptor beta chains drawn from one sample of a study of T cell repertoires in cytomegalovirus infection. MiXCR, applied by TCRdb to the reads, yields one record per CDR3 protein. Counted here are some 920,000 distinct CDR3 sequences, 31% occurring once; the ten biggest clones make up 11% to 15%. No antigen has been assigned to these receptors. This specimen consisted of cultured CD8+ T cells from PBMCs, obtained from culture after CMV antigen stimulation. The origin of the receptors is a human donor in good health (CMV status not recorded). Some clones in this sample may be carry-over from other donors' samples. Each CDR3 is given with its conserved first and last residue. The D gene is left open where the match is weak. Where a row states a size, it is once, few, many or the class of an expanded clone; other rows omit it.

v_call	clone_size	j_call	d_call	cdr3_aa	cdr3_nt
TRBV4-2	NA	TRBJ2-1	NA	CASSHGVGNEQFF	TGTGCCAGCAGCCACGGAGTAGGCAATGAGCAGTTCTTC
TRBV19	NA	TRBJ1-6	TRBD1	CASNRGISPLHF	TGTGCCAGTAACAGGGGTATTTCACCCCTCCACTTT
TRBV4-1	NA	TRBJ1-2	NA	CASSQGSPYGYTF	TGCGCCAGCAGCCAAGGGAGTCCTTATGGCTACACCTTC
TRBV3-1	NA	TRBJ2-1	NA	CASSHHRVPRLDEQFF	TGTGCCAGCAGCCACCACCGGGTCCCCCGGCTCGATGAGCAGTTCTTC
TRBV5-6	NA	TRBJ2-1	TRBD1	CASSPGAGGSDEQFF	TGTGCCAGCAGCCCTGGGGCAGGGGGTTCCGATGAGCAGTTCTTC
TRBV19	NA	TRBJ2-1	TRBD2	CASSIGGLAGYHNEQFF	TGTGCCAGTAGTATAGGGGGACTAGCGGGGTACCACAATGAGCAGTTCTTC
TRBV5-6	NA	TRBJ1-1	NA	CASSLVPNMNTEAFF	TGTGCCAGCAGCTTGGTCCCAAACATGAACACTGAAGCTTTCTTT
TRBV7-6	many	TRBJ2-7	TRBD2	CASSPRGGPEQYF	TGTGCCAGCTCCCCGCGCGGGGGACCCGAGCAGTACTTC
TRBV4-1	NA	TRBJ2-3	NA	CASSQEGLTDTQYF	TGCGCCAGCAGCCAAGAGGGCCTCACAGATACGCAGTATTTT
TRBV7-2	many	TRBJ1-2	NA	CASSFGSGGDYGYTF	TGTGCCAGCAGCTTTGGGTCCGGGGGCGACTATGGCTACACCTTC
TRBV5-4	NA	TRBJ2-2	NA	CASEEEGELFF	TGTGCCAGCGAGGAAGAGGGGGAGCTGTTTTTT
TRBV7-6	many	TRBJ2-7	NA	CASSPGPTYEQYF	TGTGCCAGCAGCCCGGGACCCACCTACGAGCAGTACTTC
TRBV27	NA	TRBJ1-3	NA	CASSLSQRELSGNTIYF	TGTGCCAGCAGTTTATCGCAGAGGGAGCTCTCTGGAAACACCATATATTTT
TRBV7-9	NA	TRBJ1-1	TRBD1	CASSKTGGIEAFF	TGTGCCAGCAGCAAGACAGGGGGGATTGAAGCTTTCTTT
TRBV7-2	many	TRBJ1-1	TRBD1	CASSRGQFLRNTEAFF	TGTGCCAGCAGCCGGGGACAGTTTTTAAGGAACACTGAAGCTTTCTTT
TRBV10-3	NA	TRBJ1-5	NA	CAISGGGDQPQHF	TGTGCCATCAGTGGGGGAGGGGATCAGCCCCAGCATTTT
TRBV5-6	NA	TRBJ2-7	NA	CASSSTAAYEQYF	TGTGCCAGCAGCTCGACAGCTGCCTACGAGCAGTACTTC
TRBV4-2	NA	TRBJ2-5	NA	CASSQDRDKGQYF	TGTGCCAGCAGCCAAGATCGGGATAAAGGCCAGTACTTC
TRBV29-1	NA	TRBJ2-5	TRBD2	CSVDGTSGGAPETQYF	TGCAGCGTGGACGGGACTAGCGGGGGGGCCCCAGAGACCCAGTACTTC
TRBV12-3/TRBV12-4	many	TRBJ2-5	NA	CASSLIGGKGMSGPQETQYF	TGTGCCAGCAGTTTAATAGGGGGTAAGGGGATGTCGGGCCCGCAAGAGACCCAGTACTTC
TRBV15	NA	TRBJ2-1	NA	CATGEGREQFF	TGTGCCACCGGAGAGGGGAGGGAGCAGTTCTTC
TRBV27	NA	TRBJ1-2	NA	CASSSQDSFSNYGYTF	TGTGCCAGCAGTTCCCAGGACAGTTTTTCTAACTATGGCTACACCTTC
TRBV28	many	TRBJ1-2	TRBD1	CASNPGQGKNYGYTF	TGTGCCAGCAATCCAGGACAGGGGAAAAACTATGGCTACACCTTC
TRBV19	NA	TRBJ2-1	NA	CASRGISSYNKQFF	TGTGCCAGTAGGGGCATTAGCTCCTACAATAAGCAGTTCTTC